Following are 3 T cell receptor beta chains from one sample sequenced in a study of preoperative IRX-2 immunotherapy in early breast cancer. The treatment: preoperative locoregional IRX-2 cytokine immunotherapy. Here immunoSEQ multiplex PCR was the method, and the copy in TCRdb shows in-frame clones only, minus some. The sample lists around 30,000 clones, about 77% occurring once. Sequencing used lymph node tissue, obtained before IRX-2 immunotherapy. These receptors all stem from a human donor with breast cancer.

The rearrangement joins TRBV12-5 to TRBJ2-2; 8 positions match TRBD1. The CDR3 loop spans 15 amino acids. Germline V CDR1 and CDR2: LGHNT, FRNRAP. The CDR3 nucleotides are TGTGCCAGCGGCACCGTGACAGGGGATTTCGGGGAGCTGTTTTTT. Translated, it gives CASGTVTGDFGELFF.

The chain recombines TRBV28 with TRBJ1-3, with TRBD1 matching over 7 bases. J lost 2 bases, V lost 3 bases, and 4 bases had no gene match. Germline V CDR1 and CDR2: MDHEN, SYDVKM. The CDR3 is 15 amino acids. CDR3: CASSFIGTAGNTIYF. In nucleotides, the CDR3 is TGTGCCAGCAGTTTTATCGGGACAGCTGGAAACACCATATATTTT.

This clone was found a few times. The genes are TRBV6-8 and TRBJ1-4; TRBD1 matches 9 bases. Germline trimming cut 5 bases from V and 8 bases from J; bases unmatched to any gene: 6. The CDR3 has 14 residues. From germline, CDR1 is MNHGY and CDR2 SAAAGT. The CDR3 region is CASSDTGGEEKLFF. In DNA, the CDR3 is TGTGCCAGCAGTGACACAGGGGGCGAGGAAAAACTGTTTTTT.